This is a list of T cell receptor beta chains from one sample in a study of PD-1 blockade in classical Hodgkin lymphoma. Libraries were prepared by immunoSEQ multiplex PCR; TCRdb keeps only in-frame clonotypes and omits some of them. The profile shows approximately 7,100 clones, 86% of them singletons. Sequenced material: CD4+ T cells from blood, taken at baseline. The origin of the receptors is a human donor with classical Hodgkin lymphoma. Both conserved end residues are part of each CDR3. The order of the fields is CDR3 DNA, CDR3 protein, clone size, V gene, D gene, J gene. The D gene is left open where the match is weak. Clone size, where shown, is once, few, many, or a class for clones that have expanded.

TGTGCCAGCAGTGAGAGACAGAGCAATCAGCCCCAGCATTTT CASSERQSNQPQHF NA TRBV2 NA TRBJ1-5
TGTGCCAGCAGTTTATACCGAGAGACCCAGTACTTC CASSLYRETQYF NA TRBV28 NA TRBJ2-5
TGTGCCAGCAGCTCTCGGGGCTCGGCGGGGAGGACTGAAGCTTTCTTT CASSSRGSAGRTEAFF NA TRBV7-2 NA TRBJ1-1
TGTGCCAGCAGCCCCTCAGATCTAGCCAAAAACATTCAGTACTTC CASSPSDLAKNIQYF NA TRBV5-8 NA TRBJ2-4
TGTGCCAGCAGGTCCTCACCGGGACAGGGCCCCTACGAGCAGTACTTC CASRSSPGQGPYEQYF NA TRBV28 TRBD1 TRBJ2-7
TGTGCCAGCAGTTTGGTTCAGGCTCTGGATACGCAGTATTTT CASSLVQALDTQYF NA TRBV27 NA TRBJ2-3
TGTGCCAGCAGTGCGCAGACAGGGACTAGCGTGGGAGAGCAGTTCTTC CASSAQTGTSVGEQFF few TRBV6-4 TRBD2 TRBJ2-1
TGCGCCAGCAGCCAAGATATGTCAGCCGACGAGCAGTACTTC CASSQDMSADEQYF NA TRBV4-3 NA TRBJ2-7
TGTGCCAGCAGTTACCATTCCCAGGGAGGTATTAGTGAGCAGTACTTC CASSYHSQGGISEQYF NA TRBV6-5 NA TRBJ2-7
TGTGCCAGTAGTATAGGGGGATTTGCGGGAGGGCCCGGGAATGAGCAGTTCTTC CASSIGGFAGGPGNEQFF NA TRBV19 TRBD2 TRBJ2-1
TGTGCCAGCAGTTACGCGGCAGGGAGAGAGTCCAAGTTCTTC CASSYAAGRESKFF NA TRBV6-5 NA TRBJ2-1